This TCR beta chain was recorded in a study of T cells in localized non-small cell lung cancer. Study conclusions and caveats: Of the top 100 tumor clones, median around 62 were in adjacent lung, approximately 29 among its top 100. Compared with tumor, uninvolved adjacent lung displayed greater T cell clonality, ranking highest overall. Longer overall survival was seen with higher T cell density measured in blood. Sequencing involved a lone tumor region, leaving heterogeneity possible.

The V end was cut by 2 bases, the J end by 5 bases, with 6 bases between. From germline, CDR1 is MNHEY and CDR2 SVGAGI. CDR3 size: 12 residues. Libraries were prepared by immunoSEQ multiplex PCR; TCRdb keeps only in-frame clonotypes and omits some of them. The sample shows approximately 35,000 clones, over 80% of them seen only once. A note on this clone: The antigen remains unidentified.

This rearrangement joins TRBV6-5 to TRBJ2-5; D is undetermined. Sequences were derived from PBMCs, sampled before any cancer treatment. The TCR originated in a man aged 40 to 70 with stage II lung adenocarcinoma. The CDR3 here is CASSYRAETQYF. The CDR3 DNA is TGTGCCAGCAGTTACCGAGCGGAGACCCAGTACTTC.